What follows are 28 T cell receptor beta chains derived from one specimen sequenced in a study of molecular identifiers for immune sequencing clone quantification. Using its own MiXCR run on the PCR reads, TCRdb lists one record per CDR3 protein. The table records about 54,000 distinct CDR3 sequences, roughly 24% of them present only once. The sequenced material came from naive CD8+ T cells from blood, with Jurkat cell RNA spiked in. Indicated subset: FACS-sorted CD8+CD4-CCR7+CD45RA+ naive T cells. These receptors were collected from a human donor in good health. Some libraries in this study had Jurkat cell RNA spiked in.

Worth noting for this clonotype: A read error may explain this, as a much larger clone is one base away. The chain combines TRBV29-1 with TRBJ1-1; D not certain. Per germline, CDR1 SQVTM and CDR2 ANQGSEA. CDR3 size: 13 residues. CDR3 coding DNA: TGCCGCTCATCAACAGCCACCAACACTGAAGCTTTCTTT. This encodes CRSSTATNTEAFF.

This clonotype was detected ten times or more. CDR3 nucleotide sequence: TGCAGCGTTGAAGTTACAGGGACCGGGGAGCTGTTTTTT. As protein: CSVEVTGTGELFF. The chain joins TRBV29-1 to TRBJ2-2; a weak D match, TRBD1 (6 bases). The CDR3 is made up of 13 amino acids. Germline CDR1 is SQVTM and CDR2 is ANQGSEA. Trimming left V 1 base short and J 5 bases short, with 8 bases between.

At least ten counts were recorded for this clonotype. This rearrangement joins TRBV6-2 or TRBV6-3 to TRBJ2-4; possibly TRBD1 or TRBD2 for D (6 bases each). In germline, CDR1 is MNHEY, CDR2 SVGEGT. V was cut by 2 bases and J by 8 bases, with 19 bases left in between. CDR3 length: 16 residues. The DNA for the CDR3 is TGTGCCAGCAGTTACCCCCCAATAGGGGGGCCCGACATTCAGTACTTC. The encoded protein is CASSYPPIGGPDIQYF.

This clonotype was detected a few times. A much larger clone is a single base away; this may be a read error. The chain recombines TRBV7-2 with TRBJ2-7; D might be TRBD2 (5 bases). V dropped 1 base and J dropped 6 bases, with 16 bases sitting between them. This CDR3 is built from 15 residues. Germline V gene lookup returns CDR1 SGHTA and CDR2 FQGNSA. The DNA for the CDR3 is TGTGCCAGCAGCTTAGGTGGCCGGGAAGGTCTCGAGCAGTACTTC. It is translated as CASSLGGREGLEQYF.

V is TRBV11-2 and J is TRBJ2-1, with 9 nucleotides matching TRBD2. Trimming removed 4 bases from V and 12 bases from J; junction bases left unmatched: 13. This CDR3 region has 15 residues. Germline-derived CDR1 and CDR2 are SGHAT and FQNNGV. This chain's CDR3 is CASSSRGGAGDAQFF. DNA for the CDR3: TGTGCCAGCAGCTCCCGCGGGGGGGCTGGGGATGCGCAGTTCTTC.

This clonotype has at least ten counts. The gene calls are TRBV10-3 and TRBJ2-1; 8 nucleotides line up with TRBD1. This CDR3 spans 13 amino acids. J lost 6 bases, V lost 5 bases, and 3 bases had no gene match. The germline V gene encodes CDR1 ENHRY and CDR2 SYGVKD. The DNA of the CDR3 is TGTGCCATCAGTAACGGACAGGGCAATGAGCAGTTCTTC. Translation gives CAISNGQGNEQFF.

Comments on this clonotype: Just one base apart from a much larger clone, this may be a read error. The conserved final phenylalanine or tryptophan is absent from the CDR3, which likely points to a read error. V and J are TRBV27 and TRBJ1-1, with unresolved D. The CDR3 spans 12 residues. Trimming pared 3 bases from V and 3 bases from J, leaving 5 bases between. From germline, CDR1 is MNHEY and CDR2 SMNVEV (reference sequence). The CDR3 coding sequence is TGTGCCAGCAGTTTCGGGGACACTGAAGCTTTCCTT. Translation gives CASSFGDTEAFL.

This clonotype was found many times. The chain combines TRBV7-2 with TRBJ2-1; D not resolved. Germline V gives CDR1 SGHTA, CDR2 FQGNSA. The CDR3 consists of 18 residues. Trimming took 5 bases from V and 5 from J, leaving 25 bases between them. DNA for the CDR3: TGTGCCAGCAGCCCATCTAGTCAGACTTCCATTTTAAACAATGAGCAGTTCTTC. It yields the protein CASSPSSQTSILNNEQFF.

A few counts support this clonotype. The chain has TRBV4-1 and TRBJ2-7; 8 bases are shared with TRBD1. The CDR3 is 17 residues long. The V and J ends lost 0 bases and 1 base, in that order; junction bases with no gene match: 8. Germline V gene data show CDR1 as MGHRA and CDR2 as YSYEKL. The CDR3 DNA reads TGCGCCAGCAGCCAAGATGGGTCGACAGGGGTTTCCTACGAGCAGTACTTC. Protein: CASSQDGSTGVSYEQYF.

This clonotype appeared many times. This chain joins TRBV5-6 and TRBJ2-3, with 11 bases aligning to TRBD2. The CDR3 consists of 15 residues. Looked up from germline, CDR1 is SGHDT and CDR2 is YYEEEE. J was trimmed by 5 bases and V by 4 bases; bases with no gene match: 6. This CDR3 is CASSTLAGAGDTQYF. Written as DNA, the CDR3 is TGTGCCAGCAGCACACTAGCGGGAGCTGGAGATACGCAGTATTTT.

For this clonotype: It may be a read error: a sequence one base away is much more abundant. This rearrangement joins TRBV28 to TRBJ2-7; D might be TRBD2 (6 bases). The CDR3 totals 14 residues. Germline V gene data show CDR1 as MDHEN and CDR2 as SYDVKM. V lost 2 bases and J lost 3, with 11 bases in between. CDR3 in amino acids: CASSLKGRFYEQYF. The CDR3 DNA is TGTGCCAGCAGTTTAAAGGGGAGGTTCTACGAGCAGTACTTC.

This clonotype showed up many times. The chain has TRBV5-6 and TRBJ2-4; 7 nucleotides line up with TRBD1. Germline lookup yields CDR1 SGHDT and CDR2 YYEEEE. The V gene end was trimmed by 4 bases and the J gene end by 6 bases; junction bases not matched to a gene: 16. The CDR3 contains 17 residues. DNA of the CDR3: TGTGCCAGCAGCGAGGGACAGAGAGGAATCTATACAAACATTCAGTACTTC. Translated, it gives CASSEGQRGIYTNIQYF.

This clonotype has a count of ten or more. The chain recombines TRBV4-2 with TRBJ1-4; D remains unclear. This CDR3 spans 12 amino acids. V was shortened by 6 bases and J by 8 bases, with 10 bases between the two germline ends. Germline CDR1 LGHNA, CDR2 YNFKEQ. CDR3 nucleotides: TGTGCCAGCAGGGACCTGGGGGAAAAACTGTTTTTT. Translated, it gives CASRDLGEKLFF.

This clonotype was counted many times. The CDR3 DNA is TGTGCCAGCAGCTTCCCGGCCAGGGCTTACGAGCAGTACTTC. As protein: CASSFPARAYEQYF. This chain links TRBV7-9 with TRBJ2-7; D perhaps matches TRBD1 (5 bases). The CDR3 contains 14 residues. Germline values: CDR1 SEHNR, CDR2 FQNEAQ (reference sequence). Trimming took off 3 bases at V and 4 bases at J, with 13 bases between the two ends.

As concerns this clonotype: A much larger clonotype is one base distant, so this may be a read error. The CDR3 end shows no conserved phenylalanine or tryptophan, and so a read error is likely. This chain connects TRBV6-5 to TRBJ1-5; D remains unclear. There are 15 residues in the CDR3. Germline assignment: CDR1 MNHEY and CDR2 SVGAGI. V was cut by 0 bases and J by 0 bases, with 6 bases left in between. The CDR3 DNA sequence: TGTGCCAGCAGTTACTCCGACGGTAGCAATCAGCCCCAGCATTAT. Encoded protein: CASSYSDGSNQPQHY.

This clonotype was detected many times. V gene TRBV12-3 or TRBV12-4 combines with J gene TRBJ1-4; D is perhaps TRBD1 (5 bases). V was trimmed by 1 base and J by 2 bases, leaving 11 bases between them. The CDR3 extends over 16 amino acids. CDR3 loop: CASSLGSGHTNEKLFF. Written as DNA, the CDR3 is TGTGCCAGCAGTTTAGGTAGTGGACACACTAATGAAAAACTGTTTTTT.

This clonotype was recorded at least ten times. The genes are TRBV6-8 and TRBJ2-3, with TRBD2 identical over 10 bases. The length of the CDR3 is 18 residues. V was pared by 0 bases and J by 0 bases, with 6 bases of the junction left unmatched. Germline V gene data show CDR1 as MNHGY and CDR2 as SAAAGT. As DNA, the CDR3 is TGTGCCAGCAGTTACTCGAGAGGTAGCGGGAGGAGCACAGATACGCAGTATTTT. This encodes CASSYSRGSGRSTDTQYF.

Regarding this clonotype: A read error may be the cause here, since a much bigger clone is one base away. The chain combines TRBV28 with TRBJ2-5; 7 nucleotides agree with TRBD2. The CDR3 is made up of 12 amino acids. The germline V gene has CDR1 MDHEN and CDR2 SYDVKM. The CDR3 DNA sequence: TGTGCCACCGAGGGAGGGGAAGAGACCGAGTACTTC. Translation gives CATEGGEETEYF.

There are many counts of this clonotype. The V and J genes are TRBV20-1 and TRBJ2-5; 7 bases are a match to TRBD1. The ends lost 3 bases at V and 5 bases at J; junction bases unmatched: 6. The CDR3 is 13 amino acids. Germline V gene lookup returns CDR1 DFQATT and CDR2 SNEGSKA (reference sequence). The CDR3 sequence is CSARTGFDETQYF. In DNA form, the CDR3 reads TGCAGTGCTAGGACAGGGTTCGATGAGACCCAGTACTTC.

To note about this clonotype: A read error may be the cause here, since a much bigger clone is one base away. This chain connects TRBV6-2 or TRBV6-3 to TRBJ1-1; no firm D call. CDR1 is MNHEY, CDR2 SVGEGT, per germline. The CDR3 is 15 amino acids. CDR3 loop: CVSSYSVGLNTEAFF. CDR3 in DNA: TGTGTCAGCAGTTACTCTGTGGGCCTGAACACTGAAGCTTTCTTT.

This clonotype was counted ten times or more. This chain uses TRBV3-1 with TRBJ2-3, with D perhaps TRBD2 (6 bases). The germline V gene has CDR1 LGHDT and CDR2 YNNKEL (reference sequence). V lost 1 base and J lost 3, with 14 bases in between. CDR3 length equals 16 residues. The chain's CDR3 is CASSQVAGHPTDTQYF. CDR3 nucleotide sequence: TGTGCCAGCAGCCAAGTCGCGGGGCATCCAACAGATACGCAGTATTTT.

In its sample, this clonotype ranks as large. The V call is TRBV13, the J call TRBJ2-4; maybe TRBD1 (5 bases). Between the trimmed V and J ends, which lost 1 base and 2 bases, there was a span of 12 bases. Germline V gene lookup returns CDR1 PRHDT and CDR2 FYEKMQ (reference sequence). CDR3 length: 16 amino acids. The CDR3 region is CASSLEARGPKNIQYF. The CDR3 DNA follows: TGTGCCAGCAGCTTAGAAGCAAGGGGCCCCAAAAACATTCAGTACTTC.

As concerns this clonotype: Since a much larger clone is just one base distant, this may be a read error. The V gene is TRBV4-3, the J gene TRBJ1-5; TRBD1 might be the D (5 bases). Germline CDR1 LGHNA, CDR2 YSLEER. The CDR3 is made up of 15 amino acids. CDR3 in amino acids: CASNQDRGAGQPQHF. As DNA, the CDR3 is TGCGCCAGCAACCAAGATCGAGGGGCGGGTCAGCCCCAGCATTTT.

To note about this clonotype: This sequence may be a read error, since a much larger clone differs from it by one base. The rearrangement joins TRBV4-3 to TRBJ1-1; no clear D gene. CDR1 is LGHNA, CDR2 YSLEER, per germline. This CDR3 has 15 amino acids. DNA of the CDR3: TGCGCCAGCAACCAAATTAGAGGAGGAAGTGTTGAAGCTTTCTTT. It encodes CASNQIRGGSVEAFF.

Worth noting for this clonotype: This could be a read error, since a much larger clone is one nucleotide away. The V and J genes are TRBV7-6 and TRBJ1-1; D ambiguous. Trimming shortened V by 1 base and J by 3 bases, and 15 bases separated the two germline ends. This CDR3 contains 16 residues. Per germline, CDR1 SGHVS and CDR2 FNYEAQ. CDR3 amino acids: CASSLGAVELDTEAFF. The CDR3, as DNA: TGTGCCAGCAGCTTAGGCGCAGTCGAACTGGACACTGAAGCTTTCTTT.

This clonotype was seen ten or more times. The genes are TRBV16 and TRBJ1-1, with TRBD1 as a possible D gene (5 bases). Looked up from germline, CDR1 is KGHSY and CDR2 is FQNENV. The CDR3 spans 15 residues. V lost 0 bases to trimming and J lost 6 bases, with 14 bases between them. The CDR3 region is CASSQSLGGVAEAFF. In nucleotides, the CDR3 is TGTGCCAGCAGCCAATCACTTGGAGGGGTGGCTGAAGCTTTCTTT.

This clonotype has at least ten counts. The genes are TRBV14 and TRBJ2-3, with TRBD1 matching 8 bases. Per germline, CDR1 SGHDN and CDR2 FVKESK. The CDR3 spans 15 residues. With 2 bases clipped from V and 5 bases from J, the junction kept 6 bases outside the gene matches. CDR3 sequence (DNA): TGTGCCAGCAGCCAATACCAGGGGGCAGGAGATACGCAGTATTTT. Residues: CASSQYQGAGDTQYF.

Many counts were recorded for this clonotype. J is TRBJ1-1 and V is TRBV27; D not certain. V was clipped by 7 bases and J by 5 bases, with 14 bases between them. Germline CDR1 MNHEY, CDR2 SMNVEV (reference sequence). The CDR3 length is 13 residues. CDR3 in DNA: TGTGCCAGCAAGGTTAGCGCGATAACTGAAGCTTTCTTT. It is translated as CASKVSAITEAFF.